This T cell receptor beta chain was profiled in a study of blood T cell repertoires in COVID-19 (dated by TCRdb to about 2020). Study-wide context: Samples from collaborators originated in the United States, Italy and Spain and spanned both the acute and convalescent phases of COVID-19. A de-identified subject ID, COVID-19 status, age in years and sex were almost always included in the sample metadata. Deeply sampled blood TCRbeta repertoires from subjects exposed to, actively infected with, or recovered from COVID-19 were included in the dataset. Where available, HLA class I and class II types were obtained from metadata supplied by the sample provider rather than from assay-based typing. The prospective study material was composed of cDNA or gDNA derived from T cells, B-cell-depleted T cells, or PBMCs. Samples were obtained from the ongoing ImmuneRACE study (first 160 participants) and from about 1,300 subjects provided by 6 global collaborators. The repertoires were released in a freely available public database meant as a resource for research on the immune response to SARS-CoV-2.

From a lookup of the germline V gene, CDR1 and CDR2 are SNHLY and FYNNEI. V gives up 6 bases and J gives up 13 bases, and the segment between their germline ends measures 15 bases. The CDR3 goes from the cysteine to the phenylalanine over 11 residues. Only CDR3 DNA is held: 33 bases, read in frame from base 1. As for this clone: Its antigen is still unknown. Qualities for individual bases were not recorded, and no much larger clone is one base off.

Each collaborating institution followed its own protocols to collect whole blood in K2EDTA tubes. For TCRbeta analysis, collaborators shipped samples as frozen whole blood, isolated PBMCs, or DNA extracted from either of those sample types. The full study reports these points: The amount of clinical and demographic metadata varied by source and participant and was provided uncurated.

TCRbeta CDR3 regions were amplified from genomic DNA using the immunoSEQ Assay, a bias-controlled multiplex PCR. The source study handled its data this way. Within the assay, amplification of reference gene primers was used to estimate how many nucleated cells each sample contained. Sequence reads were collapsed and filtered to measure the absolute abundance of every unique TCRbeta CDR3 rearrangement. For each sample, productive Simpson clonality was calculated as the square root of Simpson's diversity index over productive rearrangements. The table comes from immuneACCESS by way of TCRdb, which keeps in-frame sequences with V and J called. Part of the clones is missing from these tables; in studies checked, under half for an unresolved V gene and the rest for unknown reasons. The D gene and trimming were derived from the DNA, and the V and J assignments and clone size from that table. The sample contains over 65,000 clones, 80% to 95% of them found a single time. 6% to 7.5% of the sample comes from the top ten.

Sequenced input: peripheral blood. The receptor comes from a human donor in a cohort sampled during active COVID-19. The V gene is TRBV2 and the J gene is TRBJ1-2; the D gene is perhaps TRBD1, from 6 matching bases. The DNA sequence is given as TGTGCCAGCAGCCTGACAGGACCCCCCACCTTC. This yields the protein CASSLTGPPTF. The reference TRBV2 and TRBJ1-2 proteins fill in what lies around the CDR3, so the full variable domain reads EPEVTQTPSHQVTQMGQEVILRCVPISNHLYFYWYRQILGQKVEFLVSFYNNEISEKSEIFDDQFSVERPDGSNFTLKIRSTKLEDSAMYFCASSLTGPPTFGSGTRLTVV.